This record concerns one TCR beta chain sequence. These data come from a study of immune characterization of retroperitoneal liposarcoma. This CDR3 region has 12 residues. Germline V gene data show CDR1 as SGHVT and CDR2 as SQSDAQ. One entry per CDR3 protein, called by TCRdb with MiXCR from the PCR reads. Of fewer than 11,000 distinct CDR3 sequences listed, around a quarter were seen once; the top ten hold 9.3%. V usage is TRBV7-4 and J usage is TRBJ2-3; a weak D match, TRBD2 (6 bases). The J call could be wrong; TRBJ2-7 is a better fit for the DNA end. Sequenced material: tumor tissue. The origin of this receptor is a female donor with retroperitoneal liposarcoma. CDR3 sequence reads: CASSLGRGEQYF. CDR3 in DNA: TGTGCCAGCAGCTTAGGGAGGGGTGAGCAGTACTTC.